This T cell receptor beta chain stems from a study of blood T cell repertoires in COVID-19. Whole-study context: The United States, Italy and Spain supplied acute and convalescent COVID-19 samples.

Using immunoSEQ multiplex PCR, the repertoire was profiled, and TCRdb retains in-frame clones only, with some absent. Seen here are approximately 260,000 clones, about 88% observed once, and the top ten hold about 6.9%. As to this clone: Other DNA variants within this sample encode the same CDR3.

The TCR originated in a woman aged 45 to 65 who had been exposed to COVID-19. The sequencing sample was made of PBMCs or T cells enriched from blood (not recorded which).

CDR3: CASSARQGGNEKLFF. Here the CDR3 DNA reads TGTGCCAGCAGCGCCCGACAGGGCGGGAATGAAAAACTGTTTTTT. The V call is TRBV9, the J call TRBJ1-4; 7 nucleotides agree with TRBD1. Germline CDR1 and CDR2: SGDLS and YYNGEE. This CDR3 comprises 15 residues. The ends lost 3 bases at V and 5 bases at J; junction bases unmatched: 7.